The text below deals with one TCR beta chain. The table lists this clonotype with many counts. What antigen it recognizes has not been identified. Per-nucleotide qualities are absent, and no much larger clonotype sits a single base away. Libraries were built with 5' RACE. TCRdb names Illumina HiSeq 2500 as the instrument used. The second PCR ran for roughly 6 to 11 cycles and used a J-beta primer mix along with a sample-barcoded 5' primer. Each TCR beta cDNA molecule received a unique molecular identifier from a template-switch 5' adaptor carrying 12 random nucleotides. Each sample yielded at least 2.5 million CDR3-containing paired-end reads. The Mint cDNA synthesis kit, primed by a TRBC-specific oligonucleotide, was used to synthesize first-strand cDNA from all RNA. Following uracil-DNA glycosylase treatment, a first 18-cycle PCR with universal primers M1SS and BC2_uni_R was performed on all cDNA. The study's processing was this. Normalization of each sample was performed by random selection of 1 million high-quality reads, each carrying a distinct molecular identifier. Reads sharing molecular identifiers were discarded rather than binned into consensus sequences. CDR3 identification, clonotype clustering and error correction used MiTCR with a Q25 quality threshold and the strictest error-elimination algorithm. A nonparametric unseen species model with Euler transformation was used to estimate lower-bound total TCR beta diversity. TCRdb trimmed public reads at Q25 via fastp, called clones via MiXCR and kept in-frame beta chains. Identical CDR3 protein sequences are pooled into one entry, listed with their most common genes and DNA. TCRdb's processing, not the authors' own work, is the source of the V and J calls. The sample table holds about 930,000 distinct CDR3 sequences, of which approximately 32% were seen once. More than 8.5% of the sample comes from the top ten.

The donors were 40 or so Caucasian individuals from Russia, aged 6 to 90 years, who were systemically healthy. Each donor gave 8 to 10 milliliters of peripheral blood, drawn into EDTA-treated Vacutainer tubes. Ficoll-Paque density-gradient centrifugation was used to isolate PBMCs, with at least 7 million per sample. Total RNA, at least 6 micrograms per sample, was extracted from PBMCs with Trizol reagent. Naive CD45RAhigh/CD27high T cell percentages were measured by flow cytometry on a PBMC aliquot from every donor. The data derive from a study of blood T cells in healthy people across ages (dated by TCRdb to about 2015). With respect to the entire study: Template switching captured roughly one uniquely barcoded TCR beta cDNA molecule per two T cells in model experiments. To track age-related changes in TCR beta repertoire diversity, the study relied on deep sequencing normalized with unique cDNA molecular identifiers. The donors were divided into four age groups: young (average around 15 years), middle-aged (about 39), aged (approximately 62) and long-lived (about 84). The study analyzed two additional independent replicas of 1 million unique cDNA reads from the same blood draw for two donors, one aged 18 to 29 and one aged 80 or older. Paper-wide results and their limitations: As age increased, observed TCR beta diversity per million T cells dropped in a roughly linear way, and a significant reduction was already evident by age about 40. There was a strong correlation between observed TCR beta diversity and the percentage of naive T cells measured by flow cytometry. Because the CMV infection status of the donors was unknown, age-related changes in expanded clonotypes may potentially have been confounded. Compared with the aged group, more naive CD4+ T cells, fewer expanded clones and increased TCR diversity were shown by the long-lived group, suggesting age selection. Total diversity estimates from one million sequenced T cells were considered lower bounds and underestimates. Conclusive comparison of naive and antigen-experienced compartments was prevented by the profiling of bulk unsorted PBMCs.

Based on the germline V gene, the CDR1 and CDR2 sequences are SGHTA and FQGNSA. V has 1 base trimmed and J has 11 bases trimmed; junction bases matching no gene number 7. Including the terminal cysteine and phenylalanine, the CDR3 comprises 15 residues. Only the CDR3 DNA stays, 45 bases, in frame from base 1. The sample was also linked to a second study, of T cells of mothers and their children. That second report states: Nine systemically healthy Caucasian individuals, comprising three mothers and their six children, were included as donors. cDNA synthesis used all of the extracted RNA, with 1.5 ug of RNA in each 15 ul reaction. In the second PCR, the M1S primer added sample barcodes and 2-4 random nucleotides. Over 8 million TCR beta CDR3 reads were obtained for each mother, and 2.7 million or so reads were obtained for each child. Thymic selection similarly shapes TCR recombination output in related and unrelated pairs, with minor effect from inherited differences. Normalized repertoire overlap in related mother-child pairs was always slightly higher than in unrelated mother-child pairs, but the difference was never significant. Persistent microchimeric T cell clones were not detected, at a sensitivity of about 100 clones per million clonotypes. The study used deep NGS to compare TCR beta repertoires of mothers and children, seeking features distinguishing related mother-child pairs from unrelated individuals. On average, the children were approximately 11 +/- 4 years old, while the mothers were approximately 41 +/- 4 years old. After adapter ligation with NEBNext reagents, the libraries were sequenced on Illumina HiSeq 2000 with 100+100 nt paired-end reads. Mother and child libraries were prepared a month apart and sequenced in separate runs to prevent cross-contamination. Between about 500,000 and 2,300,000 distinct TCR beta clonotypes were identified per donor. Naive TCR beta clonotypes were estimated from low-frequency clonotypes matched to each donor's FACS-determined naive share, without sorting.

The clonotype originates from a woman between 40 and 55 years old in good health. The V gene is TRBV7-2 and the J gene is TRBJ2-7, with 14 middle bases fitting TRBD2. The sample consisted of blood. The CDR3 corresponds to CASSLVRGLAGEEYF. The nucleotides read TGTGCCAGCAGCTTAGTTCGGGGACTAGCGGGGGAAGAGTACTTC.